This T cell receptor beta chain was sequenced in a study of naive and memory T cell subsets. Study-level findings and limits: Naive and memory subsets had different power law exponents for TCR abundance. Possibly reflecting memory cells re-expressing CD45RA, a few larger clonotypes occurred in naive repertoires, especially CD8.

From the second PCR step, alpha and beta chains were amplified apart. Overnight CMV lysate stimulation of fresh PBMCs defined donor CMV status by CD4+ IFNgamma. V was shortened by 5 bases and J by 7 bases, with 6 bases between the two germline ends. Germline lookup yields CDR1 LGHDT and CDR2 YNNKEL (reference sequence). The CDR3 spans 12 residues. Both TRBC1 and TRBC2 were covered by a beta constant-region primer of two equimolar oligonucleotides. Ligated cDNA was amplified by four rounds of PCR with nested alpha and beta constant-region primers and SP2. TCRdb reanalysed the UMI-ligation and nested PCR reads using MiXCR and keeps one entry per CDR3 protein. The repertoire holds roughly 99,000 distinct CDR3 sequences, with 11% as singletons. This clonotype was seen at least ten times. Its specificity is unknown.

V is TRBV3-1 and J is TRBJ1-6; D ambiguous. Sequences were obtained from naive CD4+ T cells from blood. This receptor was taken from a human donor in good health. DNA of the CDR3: TGTGCCAGCAGCTTCCCGAATTCACCCCTCCACTTT. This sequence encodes CASSFPNSPLHF.